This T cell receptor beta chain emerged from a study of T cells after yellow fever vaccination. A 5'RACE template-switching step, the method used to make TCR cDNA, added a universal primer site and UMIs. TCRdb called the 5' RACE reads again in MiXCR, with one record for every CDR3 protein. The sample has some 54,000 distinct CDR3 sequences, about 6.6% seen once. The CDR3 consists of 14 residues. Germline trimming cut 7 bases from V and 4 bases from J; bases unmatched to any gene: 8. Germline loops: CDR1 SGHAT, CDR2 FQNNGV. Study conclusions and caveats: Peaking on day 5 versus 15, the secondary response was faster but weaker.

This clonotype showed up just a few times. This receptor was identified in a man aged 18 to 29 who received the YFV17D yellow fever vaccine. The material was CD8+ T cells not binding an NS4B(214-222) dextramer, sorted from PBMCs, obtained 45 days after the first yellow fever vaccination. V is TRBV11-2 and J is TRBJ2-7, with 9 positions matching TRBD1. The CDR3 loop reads CASMIWDRDYEQYF. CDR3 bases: TGTGCCAGCATGATCTGGGACAGGGATTACGAGCAGTACTTC.